This T cell receptor (beta chain) came from a study of blood T cell repertoires in COVID-19. About the study: The United States, Italy and Spain supplied acute and convalescent COVID-19 samples. In each case, the material was cDNA or gDNA derived from T cells, B-cell-depleted T cells, or PBMCs.

This table comes from immunoSEQ multiplex PCR, and its TCRdb copy is limited to in-frame clones, with some not included. The repertoire includes approximately 200,000 clones, 80% to 90% of them detected once, and approximately 2.6% sits in the top ten. Recruited during active infection, patients (from Seattle) were subsequently followed longitudinally. This CDR3 contains 15 residues. V lost 2 bases, J lost 6 bases, and 7 bases stayed unmatched. Germline V gene lookup returns CDR1 SGHAT and CDR2 FQNNGV. The clonotype originates from a man younger than 40 with COVID-19, enrolled during active disease. Material for sequencing was peripheral blood. The chain is built from TRBV11-2 and TRBJ1-1, with TRBD1 identical over 9 bases. Here the CDR3 reads CASSLNRGQISEAFF. In DNA, the CDR3 is TGTGCCAGCAGCTTAAACAGGGGGCAGATATCTGAAGCTTTCTTT. Variable domain in full (rest from reference TRBV11-2 and TRBJ1-1): EAGVAQSPRYKIIEKRQSVAFWCNPISGHATLYWYQQILGQGPKLLIQFQNNGVVDDSQLPKDRFSAERLKGVDSTLKIQPAKLEDSAVYLCASSLNRGQISEAFFGQGTRLTVV.